The 15 T cell receptor beta chains in this list originate from one sample, sequenced in a study of blood T cell repertoires in COVID-19. TCRdb's copy holds only in-frame clones and misses some; the assay was immunoSEQ multiplex PCR. This repertoire shows about 480,000 clones, roughly nine tenths found once; its top ten account for roughly 8%. The sequencing sample was made of peripheral blood. The receptors here all came from a woman between 45 and 60 years old with COVID-19, enrolled during active disease.

The chain is built from TRBV9 and TRBJ1-1; a weak D match, TRBD1 (6 bases). This CDR3 contains 15 residues. V gave up 4 bases and J gave up 4 bases, with 17 bases separating them. CDR1 and CDR2 (germline): SGDLS, YYNGEE. CDR3 sequence reads: CASSRGGRGGTEAFF. CDR3 nucleotides: TGTGCCAGCAGCCGGGGGGGCCGAGGAGGCACTGAAGCTTTCTTT.

The chain is built from TRBV4-2 and TRBJ1-5; unclear D gene. CDR1 and CDR2 (germline): LGHNA, YNFKEQ. The CDR3 sequence is 16 residues long. The V end lost 1 base, the J end lost 0 bases, and 10 bases lay between the germline ends. The CDR3 sequence: CASSQVFTGSNQPQHF. The DNA for the CDR3 is TGTGCCAGCAGCCAAGTTTTTACCGGTAGCAATCAGCCCCAGCATTTT.

The gene calls are TRBV2 and TRBJ1-6; no definite D call. This CDR3 contains 15 residues. CDR1 SNHLY and CDR2 FYNNEI come from the germline V gene. The V end lost 8 bases, the J end lost 0 bases, and 11 bases lay between the germline ends. The CDR3 DNA sequence: TGTGCCAGCTTAGAGGTTATCTCCTATAATTCACCCCTCCACTTT. Protein product: CASLEVISYNSPLHF.

The rearrangement links TRBV28 to TRBJ2-2, with a weak D call TRBD1 (6 bases). V was cut by 2 bases and J by 3 bases, with 10 bases left in between. Germline CDR1 and CDR2: MDHEN and SYDVKM. The CDR3 has 15 residues. CDR3 DNA: TGTGCCAGCAGTTTAGCAGGGGCGGACACCGGGGAGCTGTTTTTT. Protein sequence: CASSLAGADTGELFF.

In the case of this clone: The sample carries other DNA sequences with the same CDR3. CDR3 in DNA: TGTGCCAGCAGCTTAGCCGGGGGGGGAAACACTGAAGCTTTCTTT. It encodes CASSLAGGGNTEAFF. The J gene is TRBJ1-1, the V gene TRBV7-2, with D perhaps matching TRBD1 (5 bases). The length of the CDR3 is 15 residues. Germline CDR1 is SGHTA and CDR2 is FQGNSA. V lost 0 bases to trimming and J lost 2 bases, with 10 bases between them.

The V and J genes are TRBV5-1 and TRBJ2-2, with D possibly being TRBD2 (6 bases). Trimming removed 4 bases at V and 10 bases at J, with 11 bases between. The CDR3 runs to 12 residues. Per germline, CDR1 SGHRS and CDR2 YFSETQ. The CDR3 coding sequence is TGCGCCAGCAGCCGGGAGTTAGAGGAGCTGTTTTTT. It encodes CASSRELEELFF.

The table lists this clone with a few counts. This chain joins TRBV6-6 and TRBJ1-1, with TRBD1 matching over 8 bases. V lost 2 bases and J lost 0; bases outside the gene matches: 5. Germline CDR1 and CDR2: MNHNY and SVGAGI (reference sequence). The CDR3 has 16 residues. This chain's CDR3 is CASSYRDRTLNTEAFF. The CDR3 DNA reads TGTGCCAGCAGTTACCGGGACAGGACCTTGAACACTGAAGCTTTCTTT.

The CDR3 loop is CASSLSVRSGNTIYF. CDR3 DNA: TGTGCCAGCAGCTTATCGGTACGGAGTGGAAACACCATATATTTT. The rearrangement uses TRBV7-2 and TRBJ1-3; D not certain. Germline-derived CDR1 and CDR2 are SGHTA and FQGNSA. The CDR3 contains 15 residues. Trimming took off 2 bases at V and 3 bases at J, with 11 bases between the two ends.

CDR3: CASATRDSQETQYF. The CDR3 DNA reads TGTGCCAGCGCGACCCGGGACAGCCAAGAGACCCAGTACTTC. J is TRBJ2-5 and V is TRBV6-6; 7 bases agree with TRBD1. V shed 8 bases, J shed 1 base, and the junction held 7 bases outside the gene matches. The germline gives CDR1 MNHNY, CDR2 SVGAGI (reference sequence). The CDR3 loop spans 14 amino acids.

The chain links TRBV4-1 to TRBJ1-2; D unresolved. The V and J ends lost 1 base and 2 bases respectively, with 8 bases between them. The V gene's germline CDR1 is MGHRA and CDR2 YSYEKL. The CDR3 extends over 14 amino acids. The CDR3 bases are TGCGCCAGCAGCCAAGGTAGAGTAAACTATGGCTACACCTTC. Its translation: CASSQGRVNYGYTF.

The rearrangement joins TRBV27 to TRBJ1-1; D is ambiguous. The CDR3 loop spans 13 amino acids. Germline-derived CDR1 and CDR2 are MNHEY and SMNVEV (reference sequence). V was shortened by 4 bases and J by 1 base, with 7 bases between the two germline ends. The CDR3 sequence: CASSYRQNTEAFF. For the CDR3, the DNA is TGTGCCAGCAGTTATAGACAGAACACTGAAGCTTTCTTT.

In nucleotides, the CDR3 is TGTGCCAGCAGCCCTTCCGGGGAAGATACGCAGTATTTT. Translated: CASSPSGEDTQYF. The rearrangement uses TRBV7-9 and TRBJ2-3; weak D call: TRBD2 (5 bases). The germline V gene has CDR1 SEHNR and CDR2 FQNEAQ (reference sequence). The CDR3 extends over 13 amino acids. Trimming pared 5 bases from V and 5 bases from J, leaving 11 bases between. Filled out from reference TRBV7-9 and TRBJ2-3, the complete variable domain reads DTGVSQNPRHKITKRGQNVTFRCDPISEHNRLYWYRQTLGQGPEFLTYFQNEAQLEKSRLLSDRFSAERPKGSFSTLEIQRTEQGDSAMYLCASSPSGEDTQYFGPGTRLTVL.

This clone was detected once. V and J are TRBV14 and TRBJ1-2; maybe TRBD1 (5 bases). The CDR3 runs to 13 residues. CDR1 SGHDN and CDR2 FVKESK come from the germline V gene. With 4 bases removed from V and 1 base from J, the gap between germline ends came to 7 bases. CDR3: CASSPDNNYGYTF. In DNA form, the CDR3 reads TGTGCCAGCAGCCCGGACAATAACTATGGCTACACCTTC.

J is TRBJ2-2 and V is TRBV6-6; TRBD2 aligns across 7 bases. CDR3 length: 15 residues. J gave up 6 bases and V 2 bases, and 6 bases lay outside the gene matches. The V gene's germline CDR1 is MNHNY and CDR2 SVGAGI (reference sequence). The CDR3 is CASSYPAGLAGELFF. CDR3 in DNA: TGTGCCAGCAGTTACCCGGCCGGACTAGCCGGGGAGCTGTTTTTT.

This rearrangement joins TRBV5-1 to TRBJ1-4, with 8 bases identical to TRBD1. CDR3 size: 19 residues. Germline V gene lookup returns CDR1 SGHRS and CDR2 YFSETQ. J lost 5 bases, V lost 3 bases, and 18 bases had no gene match. The CDR3 nucleotides are TGCGCCAGCAGCTGGGGCCGGGACAGGTCCCCCCTACACAATGAAAAACTGTTTTTT. Its protein is CASSWGRDRSPLHNEKLFF. The variable domain in full, completed from reference TRBV5-1 and TRBJ1-4, reads KAGVTQTPRYLIKTRGQQVTLSCSPISGHRSVSWYQQTPGQGLQFLFEYFSETQRNKGNFPGRFSGRQFSNSRSEMNVSTLELGDSALYLCASSWGRDRSPLHNEKLFFGSGTQLSVL.